The 29 T cell receptor beta chains presented below share a single source sample, sequenced in a study of PD-1 blockade in classical Hodgkin lymphoma. The sample's time point: cycle 4 day 1 (C4D1), after 6 weeks of nivolumab. Every single patient, without exception, relapsed after autologous stem cell transplantation, and brentuximab vedotin exposure varied. Assay: immunoSEQ multiplex PCR; the TCRdb copy retains only in-frame clones and omits some. The sample lists tens of thousands of clones, roughly nine tenths occurring once. The sample in question was peripheral blood mononuclear cells (PBMCs), obtained before the fourth cycle of nivolumab. The receptors derive from a human donor with classical Hodgkin lymphoma.

The chain has TRBV30 and TRBJ2-7; 9 bases are a match to TRBD2. V shed 2 bases and J 2 bases; nucleotides not matched to a gene: 4. Per germline, CDR1 GTSNPN and CDR2 SVGIG (reference sequence). There are 14 residues in the CDR3. CDR3 protein: CAWSPASGTYEQYF. DNA for the CDR3: TGTGCCTGGAGTCCGGCTAGCGGGACCTACGAGCAGTACTTC.

The V call is TRBV29-1, the J call TRBJ2-7; 7 nucleotides agree with TRBD1. Germline CDR1 reads SQVTM; CDR2 reads ANQGSEA. CDR3 size: 13 residues. V lost 7 bases and J lost 5; bases outside the gene matches: 11. CDR3 sequence reads: CSATGVRKDEQYF. The CDR3 bases are TGCAGCGCAACAGGGGTTAGGAAGGACGAGCAGTACTTC.

This clone was observed a single time. The chain is built from TRBV27 and TRBJ2-7, with 7 bases that match TRBD1. CDR1 is MNHEY, CDR2 SMNVEV, per germline (reference sequence). Unmatched junction bases numbered 5, after V lost 6 bases and J lost 6 bases. The CDR3 loop spans 12 amino acids. The CDR3 DNA follows: TGTGCCAGCAGGACAGGGTGGGGCGAGCAGTACTTC. It is translated as CASRTGWGEQYF.

V is TRBV13 and J is TRBJ1-4; TRBD1 aligns across 8 bases. This CDR3 spans 16 amino acids. With V trimmed by 3 bases and J by 2 bases, 5 bases remained unmatched. Germline CDR1 is PRHDT and CDR2 is FYEKMQ (reference sequence). Here the CDR3 reads CASSLTGVWTNEKLFF. In DNA, the CDR3 is TGTGCCAGCAGCTTGACAGGGGTATGGACTAATGAAAAACTGTTTTTT.

The chain recombines TRBV5-4 with TRBJ2-7; D uncertain. Germline CDR1 reads SGHNT; CDR2 reads YYREEE (reference sequence). Trimming stripped 7 bases from V and 1 base from J, with 12 bases between. This CDR3 is built from 13 residues. The CDR3 sequence is CASRPFSSYEQYF. In nucleotides, the CDR3 is TGTGCCAGCCGGCCCTTCTCGTCCTACGAGCAGTACTTC.

The chain combines TRBV27 with TRBJ1-5, with D perhaps matching TRBD1 (5 bases). The CDR3 has 16 amino acids. Deletions cut 4 bases from V and 7 bases from J, with 20 bases between. Germline V gives CDR1 MNHEY, CDR2 SMNVEV (reference sequence). CDR3 protein: CASSSRAGGARQPQHF. In DNA form, the CDR3 reads TGTGCCAGCAGTTCCCGGGCGGGGGGTGCTCGGCAGCCCCAGCATTTT.

The chain is built from TRBV2 and TRBJ1-1; no reliable D call. The CDR3 contains 12 residues. Trimming left V 4 bases short and J 3 bases short, with 6 bases between. Germline CDR1 reads SNHLY; CDR2 reads FYNNEI. This CDR3 reads CASSVEYTEAFF. CDR3 sequence (DNA): TGTGCCAGCAGTGTTGAGTACACTGAAGCTTTCTTT.

The rearrangement joins TRBV11-3 to TRBJ2-1, with TRBD2 matching 10 bases. The junction had 16 bases not matched to a gene; V was cut back by 5 bases and J by 6 bases. Germline-derived CDR1 and CDR2 are SGHNT and YENEEA. This CDR3 has 18 residues. The CDR3 loop is CASSHTSGAVSARNEQFF. The DNA for the CDR3 is TGTGCCAGCAGCCACACTAGCGGGGCCGTGTCTGCGCGCAATGAGCAGTTCTTC.

The chain uses TRBV6-6 and TRBJ1-2, with D possibly being TRBD1 (6 bases). The CDR3 sequence is 14 residues long. The V end lost 7 bases, the J end lost 4 bases, and 16 bases lay between the germline ends. Germline CDR1 is MNHNY and CDR2 is SVGAGI (reference sequence). The CDR3 DNA sequence: TGTGCCAGCACCCAAGACAGGACCCGCTATGGCTACACCTTC. This encodes CASTQDRTRYGYTF.

V is TRBV27 and J is TRBJ2-1; 8 positions agree with TRBD2. The V segment lost 0 bases and the J segment 8 bases; nucleotides outside the gene matches: 6. The CDR3 has 15 residues. CDR1 and CDR2 from the germline V gene are MNHEY and SMNVEV (reference sequence). CDR3 residues: CASSLSGLVFHEQFF. The CDR3 bases are TGTGCCAGCAGTTTATCGGGACTAGTGTTCCATGAGCAGTTCTTC.

For this clone: The junction and the germline gene differ at one end; a read error may be behind it. The chain employs TRBV7-7 and TRBJ2-7; 8 nucleotides line up with TRBD2. There are 14 residues in the CDR3. The V gene's germline CDR1 is SSHAT and CDR2 FNYEAQ (reference sequence). CDR3 coding DNA: TGTGCTAGCAGCTTTGGAACGGGGGGGTACGAGCAGTACTTC. Translated: CASSFGTGGYEQYF.

The V gene is TRBV21-1, the J gene TRBJ2-7. TRBV21-1 is flagged as a pseudogene. This CDR3 is 10 amino acids long. CDR3: CASSKKKVKW. DNA of the CDR3: TGTGCCAGCAGCAAAAAAAAGGTGAAGTGG.

The chain uses TRBV18 and TRBJ1-2; D is perhaps TRBD1 (5 bases). The V gene's germline CDR1 is KGHSH and CDR2 LQKENI. The germline V and J ends were trimmed by 4 bases and 5 bases, with 14 bases remaining between them. The length of the CDR3 is 14 residues. The CDR3, as DNA: TGTGCCAGCTCACAAGCGACAGCCCTGTATGGCTACACCTTC. Protein: CASSQATALYGYTF.

The chain has TRBV15 and TRBJ1-6, with D unclear. Germline values: CDR1 LNHNV, CDR2 YYDKDF (reference sequence). V dropped 1 base and J dropped 8 bases, with 12 bases sitting between them. This CDR3 region has 15 residues. This chain's CDR3 is CATSRVEGFHSPLHF. DNA for the CDR3: TGTGCCACCAGCAGAGTGGAGGGTTTTCATTCACCCCTCCACTTT.

The chain combines TRBV6-5 with TRBJ1-1; 7 bases agree with TRBD1. Trimming removed 6 bases from V and 1 base from J; junction bases left unmatched: 2. Germline-derived CDR1 and CDR2 are MNHEY and SVGAGI. The CDR3 is 13 residues long. The CDR3 nucleotides are TGTGCCAGCAGACAGGGGAAGAACACTGAAGCTTTCTTT. The encoded protein is CASRQGKNTEAFF.

J is TRBJ1-2 and V is TRBV4-1; TRBD1 might be the D (6 bases). Germline V gene sequence: CDR1 MGHRA, CDR2 YSYEKL. CDR3 length equals 15 residues. Trimming took 3 bases from V and 4 from J, leaving 15 bases between them. The CDR3 sequence is CASSHTGRPGYGYTF. DNA for the CDR3: TGCGCCAGCAGCCATACAGGGCGCCCAGGCTATGGCTACACCTTC.

The V gene is TRBV6-1, the J gene TRBJ1-5; D is unresolved. CDR3 length equals 14 residues. The germline V gene encodes CDR1 MNHNS and CDR2 SASEGT. Trimming stripped 5 bases from V and 3 bases from J, with 11 bases between. The CDR3 region is CASSFGRTNQPQHF. As DNA, the CDR3 is TGTGCCAGCAGTTTCGGACGGACCAATCAGCCCCAGCATTTT.

The rearrangement links TRBV2 to TRBJ2-3; tentatively, D is TRBD2 (5 bases). Trimming pared 8 bases from V and 0 bases from J, leaving 18 bases between. The CDR3 runs 16 residues. Germline lookup yields CDR1 SNHLY and CDR2 FYNNEI. CDR3 region: CASLYLDFWSTDTQYF. Written as DNA, the CDR3 is TGTGCCAGCCTTTATTTGGACTTTTGGAGCACAGATACGCAGTATTTT.

CDR3 DNA sequence: TGTGCCAGCAGCCCCGTCAGGGGAGCCTACACAGATACGCAGTATTTT. Translating gives CASSPVRGAYTDTQYF. The chain is built from TRBV4-2 and TRBJ2-3; perhaps TRBD1 as D (6 bases). Trimming took 4 bases from V and 2 from J, leaving 16 bases between them. The germline V gene encodes CDR1 LGHNA and CDR2 YNFKEQ. The CDR3 runs to 16 residues.

This chain uses TRBV7-9 with TRBJ2-5; perhaps TRBD2 as D (5 bases). Germline CDR1 SEHNR, CDR2 FQNEAQ (reference sequence). V lost 5 bases, J lost 1 base, and 17 bases lay in between. The CDR3 is 16 residues long. The CDR3 nucleotides are TGTGCCAGCAGCCTCCCGAGTGACTACCTCCAAGAGACCCAGTACTTC. It specifies CASSLPSDYLQETQYF.

The V call is TRBV7-2, the J call TRBJ2-1, with D perhaps assigned TRBD1 or TRBD2 (5 bases each). Trimming pared 7 bases from V and 10 bases from J, leaving 17 bases between. Germline-derived CDR1 and CDR2 are SGHTA and FQGNSA. This CDR3 has 13 amino acids. The CDR3 reads CASTPNGGEEQFF. The DNA of the CDR3 is TGTGCCAGCACCCCGAATGGGGGTGAGGAGCAGTTCTTC.

This clone came up once. CDR3 DNA sequence: TGTGCCAGCAGTGCAGGGGGGACAGTCGGCGGCTACACCTTC. Translated: CASSAGGTVGGYTF. V gene TRBV6-1 combines with J gene TRBJ1-2, with 7 positions matching TRBD1. Looked up from germline, CDR1 is MNHNS and CDR2 is SASEGT. The ends lost 4 bases at V and 8 bases at J; junction bases unmatched: 10. The CDR3 totals 14 residues.

The gene calls are TRBV6-5 and TRBJ1-1, with D tentatively TRBD1 (5 bases). With 6 bases removed from V and 1 base from J, the gap between germline ends came to 12 bases. The CDR3 has 14 amino acids. Looked up from germline, CDR1 is MNHEY and CDR2 is SVGAGI. The CDR3 DNA reads as TGTGCCAGCAGCGTTGCCGGGGGGAACACTGAAGCTTTCTTT. It specifies CASSVAGGNTEAFF.

The chain links TRBV4-1 to TRBJ1-1; 7 nucleotides match TRBD1. Germline values: CDR1 MGHRA, CDR2 YSYEKL. V trimming: 2 bases; J trimming: 4 bases; junction bases outside the gene matches: 7. This CDR3 comprises 15 residues. CDR3: CASSQRYRGPTEAFF. DNA of the CDR3: TGCGCCAGCAGCCAACGGTACAGGGGACCCACTGAAGCTTTCTTT.

This clone was detected only a few times. CDR3: CAWSGRANTEAFF. For the CDR3, the DNA is TGTGCCTGGAGTGGACGGGCGAACACTGAAGCTTTCTTT. The chain is built from TRBV30 and TRBJ1-1; D call uncertain. Germline V CDR1 and CDR2: GTSNPN, SVGIG (reference sequence). The CDR3 is made up of 13 amino acids. Trimming left V 1 base short and J 1 base short, with 7 bases between.

The genes are TRBV11-2 and TRBJ2-7, with D possibly TRBD1 on 6 matching bases. The germline V and J ends were trimmed by 5 bases and 2 bases, with 10 bases remaining between them. This CDR3 has 13 amino acids. Germline-derived CDR1 and CDR2 are SGHAT and FQNNGV. The CDR3 nucleotides are TGTGCCAGCAGCCGGACAGAGGCCTACGAGCAGTACTTC. Translated, it gives CASSRTEAYEQYF. The variable domain in full, with the rest retrieved from reference TRBV11-2 and TRBJ2-7, is EAGVAQSPRYKIIEKRQSVAFWCNPISGHATLYWYQQILGQGPKLLIQFQNNGVVDDSQLPKDRFSAERLKGVDSTLKIQPAKLEDSAVYLCASSRTEAYEQYFGPGTRLTVT.

This clone has just a few counts. The rearrangement links TRBV9 to TRBJ1-1; D unresolved. The CDR3 sequence is 14 residues long. Germline V CDR1 and CDR2: SGDLS, YYNGEE. Trimming shortened V by 0 bases and J by 6 bases, and 12 bases separated the two germline ends. The CDR3 sequence: CASSVDRGGAEAFF. In DNA form, the CDR3 reads TGTGCCAGCAGCGTAGATAGAGGAGGAGCTGAAGCTTTCTTT.

The gene calls are TRBV18 and TRBJ2-4; tentative D call: TRBD1 (6 bases). Germline V gives CDR1 KGHSH, CDR2 LQKENI. Trimming left V 3 bases short and J 3 bases short, with 12 bases between. The CDR3 is 15 residues long. CDR3 region: CASSPDSSLKNIQYF. CDR3 sequence (DNA): TGTGCCAGCTCACCGGACAGCTCCCTCAAAAACATTCAGTACTTC.

CDR3 residues: CASRPTGGRYNEQFF. The CDR3 region has the DNA TGTGCCAGCAGACCCACAGGGGGGAGATACAATGAGCAGTTCTTC. V gene TRBV28 combines with J gene TRBJ2-1, with 8 bases identical to TRBD1. This CDR3 comprises 15 residues. The V gene's germline CDR1 is MDHEN and CDR2 SYDVKM. V shed 6 bases, J shed 4 bases, and the junction held 8 bases outside the gene matches.